A selection of T cell receptor beta chains follows, all from one sample in a study of cytomegalovirus exposure and HLA in healthy donors. Clones were read by immunoSEQ multiplex PCR, and TCRdb kept only the in-frame ones, dropping some. Here the sample spans about 120,000 clones, around three quarters being singletons. Sequences were obtained from PBMCs. These receptor sequences come from a man aged 25 to 40 in good health and CMV-seropositive. CDR3s include the opening cysteine and the closing phenylalanine or tryptophan. A D gene is named only where the DNA matches it firmly. Not every row has a clone size; where given, it reads once, few, many or a size class.

TRBV6-5	-	TRBD2	15	TRBJ2-5	TGTGCCAGCAGTTACTTGCGGGGGGGCCGGGAGACCCAGTACTTC	CASSYLRGGRETQYF
TRBV30	once	TRBD1	14	TRBJ2-7	TGTGCCTGGAGTCGAGGGACAGGGAGGATCGAGCAGTACTTC	CAWSRGTGRIEQYF
TRBV5-6	once	TRBD1	15	TRBJ2-7	TGTGCCAGCAGCTTATTAGACAGGGATACCTACGAGCAGTACTTC	CASSLLDRDTYEQYF
TRBV6-6	-	-	11	TRBJ1-1	TGTGCCTCCAATTCCCAACAGGGTGCTTTCTTT	CASNSQQGAFF
TRBV6-5	-	TRBD2	15	TRBJ2-5	TGTGCCAGCAGTAATAGCGGGGGGGATCAAGAGACCCAGTACTTC	CASSNSGGDQETQYF
TRBV18	-	TRBD1	18	TRBJ1-3	TGTGCCAGCTCACCCAATCCCCCCGGGACAGGGAGTGGAAACACCATATATTTT	CASSPNPPGTGSGNTIYF
TRBV2	-	TRBD1	14	TRBJ1-3	TGTGCCAGCAGTGAAGGGACAGGCAGAGGCACCATATATTTT	CASSEGTGRGTIYF
TRBV6-1	-	-	16	TRBJ2-7	TGTGCCAGCAGTGAAGCTAAGCTAGAGTCGGCCTACGAGCAGTACTTC	CASSEAKLESAYEQYF
TRBV4-1	-	-	15	TRBJ1-5	TGCGCCAGCAGCCAAGGCCAGGGTGGCAATCAGCCCCAGCATTTT	CASSQGQGGNQPQHF
TRBV6-1	-	-	13	TRBJ2-7	TGTGCCAGCAGTCGCGGGACTGCCTACGAGCAGTACTTC	CASSRGTAYEQYF
TRBV19	-	TRBD1	19	TRBJ1-1	TGTGCCAGTAGTCCCAGGTACGGACAGGGCCTGCATGAGGACACTGAAGCTTTCTTT	CASSPRYGQGLHEDTEAFF
TRBV2	-	TRBD1	16	TRBJ2-6	TGTGCCAGCACCAAGACAGGGTTCCCTGGGGCCAACGTCCTGACTTTC	CASTKTGFPGANVLTF
TRBV19	-	TRBD2	15	TRBJ2-5	TGTGCCAGTAGTATGATGCTAGCGGGGGCGGAGACCCAGTACTTC	CASSMMLAGAETQYF
TRBV10-2	-	-	14	TRBJ2-7	TGCGCCAGCAGTGAGTCGCAGGCGGGTTACGAGCAGTACTTC	CASSESQAGYEQYF
TRBV10-3	few	-	11	TRBJ2-1	TGTGCCATCAGTGATGGGGAGAAGCAGTTCTTC	CAISDGEKQFF
TRBV5-4	-	TRBD2	16	TRBJ2-1	TGTGCCAGCAGCCGGGGGGGGCGGGGGGCATACAATGAGCAGTTCTTC	CASSRGGRGAYNEQFF
TRBV27	-	TRBD2	16	TRBJ2-5	TGTGCCAGCAGTTTATGGGGGACTAGTATCCGAGAGACCCAGTACTTC	CASSLWGTSIRETQYF
TRBV27	-	TRBD2	14	TRBJ2-7	TGTGCCAGCAGTTCATATCGGACTAGCTACGAGCAGTACTTC	CASSSYRTSYEQYF
TRBV5-1	once	TRBD2	19	TRBJ2-3	TGCGCCAGCAGCTTTCGTGGGCTAGCGGGGGGGCTCGGGGCAGATACGCAGTATTTT	CASSFRGLAGGLGADTQYF
TRBV4-1	-	TRBD2	18	TRBJ2-2	TGCGCCAGCAGCCTCGGACAGACCACGGGGGGGGACACCGGGGAGCTGTTTTTT	CASSLGQTTGGDTGELFF
TRBV7-9	-	-	15	TRBJ2-2	TGTGCCAGTGACGGCGGGGTCGCGAACACCGGGGAGCTGTTTTTT	CASDGGVANTGELFF
TRBV7-2	-	-	15	TRBJ1-1	TGTGCCAGCAGCTTTTCTCTAGGAGGGAACACTGAAGCTTTCTTT	CASSFSLGGNTEAFF
TRBV5-6	-	TRBD1	14	TRBJ1-1	TGTGCCAGCGGTGGAGGGGGCGATCCCACTGAAGCTTTCTTT	CASGGGGDPTEAFF
TRBV30	-	-	13	TRBJ2-1	TGTGCCTGGGGGGCTCTGGCCTACAATGAGCAGTTCTTC	CAWGALAYNEQFF
TRBV5-1	-	TRBD1	13	TRBJ1-6	TGCGCCAGCAGTGCAGGGGGCAATTCACCCCTCCACTTT	CASSAGGNSPLHF
TRBV7-3	once	-	18	TRBJ2-2	TGTGCCAGCAGCTTAACGGGGGGGCTAGCGGATCACACCGGGGAGCTGTTTTTT	CASSLTGGLADHTGELFF
TRBV27	-	TRBD1	15	TRBJ1-6	TGTGCCAGCAGTACCCGGACAGGGACGAATTCACCCCTCCACTTT	CASSTRTGTNSPLHF
TRBV27	once	-	14	TRBJ1-5	TGTGCCAGCAGTGCCCAAGGGGGTGATCAGCCCCAGCATTTT	CASSAQGGDQPQHF
TRBV6-1	-	-	15	TRBJ1-3	TGTGCCAGCAGTGGCGGACAGTACCCTGGAAACACCATATATTTT	CASSGGQYPGNTIYF
TRBV5-6	-	TRBD1	15	TRBJ2-1	TGTGCCAGCAGTTCCCGGGACAGGCTGTACAATGAGCAGTTCTTC	CASSSRDRLYNEQFF
TRBV13	-	TRBD1	15	TRBJ1-5	TGTGCCAGCAGCTTACGGAGACAGGGACCGCAGCCCCAGCATTTT	CASSLRRQGPQPQHF
TRBV2	-	-	12	TRBJ2-7	TGTGCCAGCAACCCAGGGCGGTACGAGCAGTACTTC	CASNPGRYEQYF
TRBV7-9	-	TRBD1	15	TRBJ1-1	TGTGCCAGCAGCTTACAGGGGGCCGAGAACACTGAAGCTTTCTTT	CASSLQGAENTEAFF
TRBV10-3	-	TRBD2	15	TRBJ2-1	TGTGCCATCAGTCAGACTAGCGGGGGAGACAATGAGCAGTTCTTC	CAISQTSGGDNEQFF
TRBV5-1	-	TRBD2	15	TRBJ2-1	TGCGCCAGCAGCCGGACTAGCGGGGGGGAAAATGAGCAGTTCTTC	CASSRTSGGENEQFF
TRBV9	-	TRBD2	14	TRBJ2-3	TGTGCCAGTTGGGGGGGGTCTAGCACAGATACGCAGTATTTT	CASWGGSSTDTQYF
TRBV2	-	TRBD2	14	TRBJ2-1	TGTGCCATATGGAGTCTAGCGGGGGCGAATGAGCAGTTCTTC	CAIWSLAGANEQFF
TRBV2	few	-	14	TRBJ1-2	TGTGCCAGCAGCTGGGCCCTGGATAACTATGGCTACACCTTC	CASSWALDNYGYTF
TRBV14	once	TRBD1	15	TRBJ2-7	TGTGCCAGCAGCCAACCGGGACAGGGGTCCCACGAGCAGTACTTC	CASSQPGQGSHEQYF
TRBV19	-	TRBD1	15	TRBJ2-5	TGTGCCAGTAGTATAGTCGCTGAGGGGGCAGAGACCCAGTACTTC	CASSIVAEGAETQYF
TRBV5-1	-	-	13	TRBJ1-2	TGCGCCAGCAGCTTCGGAGTCAACTATGGCTACACCTTC	CASSFGVNYGYTF
TRBV9	-	-	17	TRBJ2-6	TGTGCCAGCAGCGTAGCCACAGGTCGCTCTGGGGCCAACGTCCTGACTTTC	CASSVATGRSGANVLTF
TRBV7-6	-	-	16	TRBJ1-1	TGTGCCAGCAGCCTCACCGTGGCAGGGAAAAACACTGAAGCTTTCTTT	CASSLTVAGKNTEAFF
TRBV15	-	TRBD1	17	TRBJ1-3	TGTGCCACCAGCAGAGTAGACAGGGTCTCCTCTGGAAACACCATATATTTT	CATSRVDRVSSGNTIYF
TRBV5-1	-	TRBD2	18	TRBJ2-5	TGCGCCAGCAGCTTTAATCTCCTAGCGGGGGGGTTCCAAGAGACCCAGTACTTC	CASSFNLLAGGFQETQYF
TRBV10-1	-	TRBD1	15	TRBJ1-2	TGCGCCAGCGGCCCATTAATAGACAGGGGCTATGGCTACACCTTC	CASGPLIDRGYGYTF
TRBV5-1	once	TRBD2	14	TRBJ2-2	TGCGCCACCCAGCGGGGGGCGACGACCGGGGAGCTGTTTTTT	CATQRGATTGELFF
TRBV2	few	-	11	TRBJ1-5	TGTGCCAGCAAAGGGTCGGGGGCCCAGCATTTT	CASKGSGAQHF
TRBV7-8	-	TRBD2	17	TRBJ2-1	TGTGCCAGCAGCTTAGATAGGGCGGGGGTTCACTACAATGAGCAGTTCTTC	CASSLDRAGVHYNEQFF
TRBV25-1	-	TRBD2	18	TRBJ2-2	TGTGCCAGCAGTGAATTAGCGGGCCGAATTGGGAACACCGGGGAGCTGTTTTTT	CASSELAGRIGNTGELFF
TRBV5-1	-	-	15	TRBJ1-6	TGCGCCAGCAGCCCAAAGACATCATATAATTCACCCCTCCACTTT	CASSPKTSYNSPLHF
TRBV19	-	TRBD1	16	TRBJ1-6	TGTGCCAGTAACAAAAGGACAGGGGGGGGCACGTTCCCCCTCCACTTT	CASNKRTGGGTFPLHF
TRBV19	-	-	15	TRBJ2-3	TGTGCCAGTACCACGAGGGGGTTTAGCACAGATACGCAGTATTTT	CASTTRGFSTDTQYF
TRBV15	-	TRBD1	15	TRBJ2-1	TGTGCCACCAGCATGGAGACAGGGGTTAATGATGAGCAGTTCTTC	CATSMETGVNDEQFF
TRBV29-1	-	TRBD2	14	TRBJ2-1	TGCAGCGCCGGGGGGGGTGCAGGGCGGAGGGAGCAGTTCTTC	CSAGGGAGRREQFF